One sample yielded the 30 T cell receptor beta chains listed below, sequenced in a study of cytomegalovirus exposure and HLA in healthy donors. PCR employed 60 Vbeta and 13 Jbeta primers. Generated by immunoSEQ multiplex PCR, the TCRdb table keeps only in-frame clones and is missing some. The sample includes roughly 99,000 clones, roughly three quarters seen only once; the top ten take around 3.8%. Source material: PBMCs. Every receptor here comes from a middle-aged woman in good health and CMV-seronegative.

The DNA of the CDR3 is TGTGCCAGCAGCCGGACAGGTGGTGAGCAGTACTTC. Translating gives CASSRTGGEQYF. The chain employs TRBV7-2 and TRBJ2-7; 7 positions match TRBD1. With V trimmed by 5 bases and J by 7 bases, 5 bases remained unmatched. The CDR3 totals 12 residues. Germline V gene sequence: CDR1 SGHTA, CDR2 FQGNSA. Based on the CDR3 plus reference TRBV7-2 and TRBJ2-7, the full variable domain is GAGVSQSPSNKVTEKGKDVELRCDPISGHTALYWYRQSLGQGLEFLIYFQGNSAPDKSGLPSDRFSAERTGGSVSTLTIQRTQQEDSAVYLCASSRTGGEQYFGPGTRLTVT.

V and J are TRBV13 and TRBJ2-3, with 9 bases aligning to TRBD2. The V gene end was trimmed by 5 bases and the J gene end by 2 bases; junction bases not matched to a gene: 8. The CDR3 has 16 amino acids. Looked up from germline, CDR1 is PRHDT and CDR2 is FYEKMQ (reference sequence). The CDR3 sequence: CASSPRASGDTDTQYF. The CDR3 DNA is TGTGCCAGCAGCCCCCGGGCTAGCGGGGACACAGATACGCAGTATTTT.

The chain has TRBV5-6 and TRBJ2-1, with D tentatively TRBD2 (5 bases). There are 12 residues in the CDR3. V dropped 1 base and J dropped 10 bases, with 9 bases sitting between them. Germline CDR1 is SGHDT and CDR2 is YYEEEE. The CDR3 sequence is CASSLSGVEQFF. For the CDR3, the DNA is TGTGCCAGCAGCTTGAGCGGTGTCGAGCAGTTCTTC.

This clone showed up just a few times. The chain combines TRBV30 with TRBJ1-1; 7 bases agree with TRBD1. Trimming cost V 2 bases and J 3 bases; bases outside gene matches: 12. Germline V lookup: CDR1 GTSNPN, CDR2 SVGIG (reference sequence). The CDR3 length is 16 residues. The CDR3 DNA reads TGTGCCTGGAGTACTTCCAAGGACAGGATTTACACTGAAGCTTTCTTT. Translating gives CAWSTSKDRIYTEAFF.

V gene TRBV28 combines with J gene TRBJ1-6; tentatively, D is TRBD1 (5 bases). The V end was cut by 6 bases, the J end by 5 bases, with 8 bases between. Germline values: CDR1 MDHEN, CDR2 SYDVKM. The CDR3 has 13 residues. DNA of the CDR3: TGTGCCAGCAGCCAGGGTAATAATTCACCCCTCCACTTT. Translated: CASSQGNNSPLHF.

The chain recombines TRBV6-5 with TRBJ2-1; 8 nucleotides align to TRBD2. There are 14 residues in the CDR3. Germline V gene sequence: CDR1 MNHEY, CDR2 SVGAGI. V gave up 6 bases and J gave up 5 bases; unmatched junction bases: 6. The CDR3 nucleotides read TGTGCCAGCAGCCTTGTAGCGGGGAACAATGAGCAGTTCTTC. It specifies CASSLVAGNNEQFF.

This chain joins TRBV10-3 and TRBJ2-1, with 7 bases aligning to TRBD2. Germline loops: CDR1 ENHRY, CDR2 SYGVKD. The CDR3 runs 14 residues. The junction had 7 bases not matched to a gene; V was cut back by 2 bases and J by 9 bases. Written as DNA, the CDR3 is TGTGCCATCAGTGAGCCCATTTGGGGGGGTGAGCAGTTCTTC. Translating it yields CAISEPIWGGEQFF.

The V call is TRBV7-6, the J call TRBJ1-2; D is unclear. V shed 1 base and J shed 4 bases, with 16 bases lying between them. The CDR3 covers 16 residues. CDR1 is SGHVS, CDR2 FNYEAQ, per germline. CDR3 DNA sequence: TGTGCCAGCAGCTTAGAATATTCGGGGAATTCCTATGGCTACACCTTC. It codes for CASSLEYSGNSYGYTF.

This clone was counted between two and nine times. The chain links TRBV7-9 to TRBJ2-7; 12 positions match TRBD1. The J segment lost 6 bases and the V segment lost 5 bases, leaving 8 bases of the junction unmatched. The CDR3 loop spans 15 amino acids. CDR1 SEHNR and CDR2 FQNEAQ come from the germline V gene (reference sequence). As DNA, the CDR3 is TGTGCCAGCAGCCTCCCGGGACAGGGGGCGAGCGAGCAGTACTTC. Its translation is CASSLPGQGASEQYF.

In this sample, this clone turned up once. The V and J genes are TRBV21-1 and TRBJ2-4; the tabulated D call, TRBD2, remains unverified against the DNA. TRBV21-1 constitutes a pseudogene. The CDR3 has 19 residues. In DNA, the CDR3 is TGTGCCAGCACCAACGGACTAGCGGGGGGGGATCTAGCCAAAAACATTCAGTACTTC. This codes for CASTNGLAGGDLAKNIQYF.

The chain uses TRBV25-1 and TRBJ1-2; 7 nucleotides agree with TRBD1. From germline, CDR1 is MGHDK and CDR2 SYGVNS. V was pared by 1 base and J by 3 bases, with 8 bases of the junction left unmatched. The CDR3 totals 16 residues. The CDR3 protein is CASSELSKGAHYGYTF. Written as DNA, the CDR3 is TGTGCCAGCAGTGAATTAAGTAAGGGGGCGCACTATGGCTACACCTTC.

The genes are TRBV6-1 and TRBJ1-5; 9 bases line up with TRBD1. In germline, CDR1 is MNHNS, CDR2 SASEGT. The CDR3 extends over 14 amino acids. Trimming cost V 4 bases and J 10 bases; bases outside gene matches: 8. The CDR3 spells CASSVRDRVGPQHF. As DNA, the CDR3 is TGTGCCAGCAGTGTCCGGGACAGGGTGGGACCCCAGCATTTT.

The chain is built from TRBV7-9 and TRBJ1-5; D is possibly TRBD1 (5 bases). Germline CDR1 and CDR2: SEHNR and FQNEAQ (reference sequence). The CDR3 totals 15 residues. V was cut by 5 bases and J by 5 bases, with 16 bases left in between. The CDR3 nucleotides read TGTGCCAGCAGCGCGGGACGACTCAAAGATCAGCCCCAGCATTTT. It yields the protein CASSAGRLKDQPQHF.

Comment on this clone: The same CDR3 arises from other DNA sequences in this sample as well. This rearrangement joins TRBV9 to TRBJ1-6; tentatively, D is TRBD1 (6 bases). This CDR3 spans 15 amino acids. Trimming shortened V by 4 bases and J by 7 bases, and 15 bases separated the two germline ends. Germline assignment: CDR1 SGDLS and CDR2 YYNGEE. The CDR3 protein is CASSRSEQGNSPLHF. CDR3 nucleotide sequence: TGTGCCAGCAGCAGGTCGGAGCAGGGGAATTCACCCCTCCACTTT. Based on the CDR3 plus reference TRBV9 and TRBJ1-6, the full variable domain is DSGVTQTPKHLITATGQRVTLRCSPRSGDLSVYWYQQSLDQGLQFLIQYYNGEERAKGNILERFSAQQFPDLHSELNLSSLELGDSALYFCASSRSEQGNSPLHFGNGTRLTVT.

V is TRBV30 and J is TRBJ1-2; possibly TRBD1 for D (5 bases). V was clipped by 5 bases and J by 8 bases, with 15 bases between them. From germline, CDR1 is GTSNPN and CDR2 SVGIG (reference sequence). The CDR3 is made up of 12 amino acids. The CDR3 coding sequence is TGTGCCTGGTTGATCACAGGTGGCGGCTACACCTTC. It yields the protein CAWLITGGGYTF.

In its sample, this clone was seen a few times. This chain joins TRBV29-1 and TRBJ2-3; 7 nucleotides match TRBD2. J lost 6 bases, V lost 6 bases, and 6 bases had no gene match. Germline CDR1 SQVTM, CDR2 ANQGSEA. This CDR3 region has 12 residues. The CDR3 protein is CSVGRPRDTQYF. Here the CDR3 DNA reads TGCAGCGTCGGGAGGCCCCGGGATACGCAGTATTTT.

The V call is TRBV7-6, the J call TRBJ2-7, with D tentatively TRBD1 (6 bases). Trimming cost V 5 bases and J 6 bases, with 17 bases left between them. Germline-derived CDR1 and CDR2 are SGHVS and FNYEAQ. CDR3 length: 14 residues. CDR3: CASSQTGFGGEQYF. For the CDR3, the DNA is TGTGCCAGCAGCCAGACAGGCTTCGGTGGCGAGCAGTACTTC.

The chain links TRBV6-1 to TRBJ2-7; D perhaps matches TRBD1 (5 bases). Germline V gene sequence: CDR1 MNHNS, CDR2 SASEGT. The CDR3 runs 14 residues. Trimming left V 6 bases short and J 3 bases short, with 15 bases between. The CDR3 DNA reads TGTGCCAGCAGGAAGGACAATAATTACTACGAGCAGTACTTC. Residues: CASRKDNNYYEQYF.

V is TRBV18 and J is TRBJ1-2; D is possibly TRBD1 (5 bases). The CDR3 runs 15 residues. Trimming cost V 6 bases and J 0 bases, with 14 bases left between them. Germline-derived CDR1 and CDR2 are KGHSH and LQKENI. Here the CDR3 DNA reads TGTGCCAGCTCGCCAGACAGCCACACTAACTATGGCTACACCTTC. Its translation: CASSPDSHTNYGYTF.

The CDR3 DNA is TGTGCCAGCATTTCGGCAGGGATGTATGGCTACACCTTC. Protein: CASISAGMYGYTF. The V gene is TRBV6-5, the J gene TRBJ1-2; D may be TRBD1 (5 bases). Germline V CDR1 and CDR2: MNHEY, SVGAGI. V lost 7 bases to trimming and J lost 5 bases, with 14 bases between them. The CDR3 length is 13 residues.

Concerning this clone itself: One junction end does not reproduce the germline sequence, and a read error may be involved. The chain joins TRBV19 to TRBJ1-6; D not resolved. The CDR3 sequence is 17 residues long. From germline, CDR1 is LNHDA and CDR2 SQIVND (reference sequence). This chain's CDR3 is CASSAGLPSSYNPPLHF. CDR3 DNA sequence: TGTGCCAGTTCCGCAGGCCTCCCAAGCTCCTATAATCCACCCCTCCACTTT.

The chain couples TRBV10-2 to TRBJ1-2; D remains ambiguous. The length of the CDR3 is 12 residues. CDR1 and CDR2 (germline): WSHSY, SAAADI. With 7 bases removed from V and 1 base from J, the gap between germline ends came to 7 bases. This chain's CDR3 is CASTAGNYGYTF. CDR3 in DNA: TGCGCCAGCACCGCCGGTAACTATGGCTACACCTTC.

This clone turned up a few times. The chain recombines TRBV5-6 with TRBJ1-2; possible D gene TRBD1, 5 bases. The CDR3 totals 14 residues. V lost 4 bases and J 3 bases, leaving 13 bases between the germline ends. Germline values: CDR1 SGHDT, CDR2 YYEEEE. The CDR3 loop is CASSLRRGDYGYTF. As DNA, the CDR3 is TGTGCCAGCAGCCTGCGGCGGGGGGACTATGGCTACACCTTC.

CDR3 sequence (DNA): TGCGCCAGCAGCCAAGGCCGGGGGGACTACGAGCAGTACTTC. Translated, it gives CASSQGRGDYEQYF. The chain has TRBV4-3 and TRBJ2-5; 7 bases map to TRBD2. The end of the DNA aligns better with TRBJ2-7, so the J call may be wrong. The CDR3 is 14 residues long. Germline V gene lookup returns CDR1 LGHNA and CDR2 YSLEER.

The chain recombines TRBV6-6 with TRBJ1-5; D is unclear. Germline V gene sequence: CDR1 MNHNY, CDR2 SVGAGI (reference sequence). Between the trimmed V and J ends, which lost 4 bases and 3 bases, there was a span of 16 bases. CDR3 size: 16 residues. The CDR3 is CASSSIAESFNQPQHF. The CDR3 DNA reads TGTGCCAGCAGTTCCATCGCTGAGTCTTTCAATCAGCCCCAGCATTTT.

V and J are TRBV5-1 and TRBJ2-5; D is unresolved. V was pared by 0 bases and J by 5 bases, with 11 bases between. Germline V gene data show CDR1 as SGHRS and CDR2 as YFSETQ. CDR3 length: 14 amino acids. The chain's CDR3 is CASSLADFGETQYF. CDR3 DNA sequence: TGCGCCAGCAGCTTGGCCGACTTCGGCGAGACCCAGTACTTC.

The genes are TRBV2 and TRBJ1-1; D might be TRBD1 (5 bases). CDR1 SNHLY and CDR2 FYNNEI come from the germline V gene. V lost 7 bases and J lost 5, with 14 bases in between. There are 13 residues in the CDR3. CDR3 bases: TGTGCCAGCACGCAGGGAAGTTGGACTGAAGCTTTCTTT. This translates into CASTQGSWTEAFF.

The chain uses TRBV5-1 and TRBJ2-7; TRBD1 might be the D (6 bases). Per germline, CDR1 SGHRS and CDR2 YFSETQ. CDR3 length: 13 residues. V shed 4 bases and J shed 0 bases, with 8 bases lying between them. In DNA, the CDR3 is TGCGCCAGCAGCCGGGACAACTCCTACGAGCAGTACTTC. It is translated as CASSRDNSYEQYF.

This sequence joins TRBV7-2 and TRBJ2-2; a possible D gene is TRBD1 (6 bases). This CDR3 region has 15 residues. Trimming left V 6 bases short and J 8 bases short, with 19 bases between. The V gene's germline CDR1 is SGHTA and CDR2 FQGNSA. This CDR3 reads CASRQNTGLGGELFF. CDR3 DNA sequence: TGTGCCAGCAGGCAAAATACAGGGTTAGGAGGGGAGCTGTTTTTT.

The chain is built from TRBV19 and TRBJ2-7; tentative D call: TRBD1 (6 bases). CDR1 and CDR2 from the germline V gene are LNHDA and SQIVND (reference sequence). The CDR3 extends over 16 amino acids. Deletions cut 7 bases from V and 2 bases from J, with 21 bases between. The CDR3 reads CASTPYAQTGAYEQYF. The DNA of the CDR3 is TGTGCCAGTACCCCATATGCGCAGACAGGAGCCTACGAGCAGTACTTC.